Listed below are T cell receptor beta chains from one sample, sequenced in a study of blood T cell repertoires in COVID-19. Produced via immunoSEQ multiplex PCR; TCRdb's table is partial and in-frame only. The data hold about 180,000 clones, with 89% observed a single time. The specimen sequenced was PBMCs or T cells enriched from blood (not recorded which). These receptors were taken from a woman between 40 and 55 years old with acute COVID-19. CDR3s include the opening cysteine and the closing phenylalanine or tryptophan. A D gene is named only where the DNA matches it firmly. Expanded clones are given a class, and other clones once, few, many or no size at all.

D	V	size	J	DNA	CDR3
TRBD2	TRBV7-9	.	TRBJ2-1	TGTGCCAGCAGCTTAGGGACTAGCGGCTACAATGAGCAGTTCTTC	CASSLGTSGYNEQFF
.	TRBV30	.	TRBJ1-5	TGTGCCTGGAGTGTACGGGGGGGGTATCAGCCCCAGCATTTT	CAWSVRGGYQPQHF
.	TRBV11-2	.	TRBJ2-2	TGTGCCAGCAGCTCCCTCACCGGGGAGCTGTTTTTT	CASSSLTGELFF
TRBD1	TRBV7-7	.	TRBJ1-2	TGTGCTAGCAGCTTAGCTCGGACAGGGACCGTTAACTATGGCTACACCTTC	CASSLARTGTVNYGYTF
TRBD1	TRBV4-1	few	TRBJ1-2	TGCGCCAGCAGCTTGGAAGCGACAGGGTCCTATGGCTACACCTTC	CASSLEATGSYGYTF
.	TRBV19	once	TRBJ1-5	TGTGCCAGTAGTATGACGGGGGATCAGCCCCAGCATTTT	CASSMTGDQPQHF
TRBD2	TRBV6-2/TRBV6-3	.	TRBJ2-1	TGTGCCAGCAGTAGCACGGGACTAGCGCCCGTGGAGCAGTTCTTC	CASSSTGLAPVEQFF
TRBD1	TRBV3-1/TRBV3-2	many	TRBJ2-1	TGTGCCAGCAGCCAACCGGGACAGAACAATGAGCAGTTCTTC	CASSQPGQNNEQFF
.	TRBV5-6	few	TRBJ2-7	TGTGCCAGCAGCTTGCTCGGTACCTACGAGCAGTACTTC	CASSLLGTYEQYF
.	TRBV6-1	.	TRBJ2-7	TGTGCCAGCAGTGAATCTGGAGTGGCGGGGGCTAACTACGAGCAGTACTTC	CASSESGVAGANYEQYF
.	TRBV19	.	TRBJ2-1	TGTGCCAGTAGTAGGGGCGGAACCTTCTACAACAATGAGCAGTTCTTC	CASSRGGTFYNNEQFF
.	TRBV30	.	TRBJ2-5	TGTGCCTGGAGTGTACTTGTCCAAGAGACCCAGTACTTC	CAWSVLVQETQYF
TRBD1	TRBV19	.	TRBJ2-5	TGTGCCAGTAGTGCTCCGGGACAGGGGTACCAAGAGACCCAGTACTTC	CASSAPGQGYQETQYF
TRBD2	TRBV18	once	TRBJ2-3	TGTGCCAGCTCACCACTAGGAAGCGGGAGGCGCTCGACAGATACGCAGTATTTT	CASSPLGSGRRSTDTQYF
.	TRBV4-1	.	TRBJ1-1	TGCGCCAGCAGCCAGGCCGCAGGGCGGTCGGACACTGAAGCTTTCTTT	CASSQAAGRSDTEAFF
TRBD1	TRBV6-5	.	TRBJ1-1	TGTGCCAGCAGTACAGGGGCCCGGAACACTGAAGCTTTCTTT	CASSTGARNTEAFF
TRBD2	TRBV7-8	.	TRBJ2-1	TGTGCCAGCAGCTTAGGGCCCAGAGGAGCGGGAGACTACAATGAGCAGTTCTTC	CASSLGPRGAGDYNEQFF
TRBD1	TRBV6-2/TRBV6-3	.	TRBJ2-5	TGTGCCAGCAGTTCTCGAGACAGGGGTGAGACCCAGTACTTC	CASSSRDRGETQYF
.	TRBV7-8	.	TRBJ2-5	TGTGCCAGCAGCTTAGTAGTAGTGGGGGCCTACGAGACCCAGTACTTC	CASSLVVVGAYETQYF
.	TRBV7-8	.	TRBJ2-3	TGTGCCAGCAGCTCCAGCGGGTACACAGATACGCAGTATTTT	CASSSSGYTDTQYF
.	TRBV14	once	TRBJ2-2	TGTGCCAGCAGCCGACAGAAAAACACCGGGGAGCTGTTTTTT	CASSRQKNTGELFF
.	TRBV5-1	.	TRBJ1-1	TGCGCCAGCAGCCCTAGGAACGGCCCGAACACTGAAGCTTTCTTT	CASSPRNGPNTEAFF
.	TRBV7-2	.	TRBJ2-7	TGTGCCAGCAGCTTAATGGCTAGCGTCTCCTACGAGCAGTACTTC	CASSLMASVSYEQYF
.	TRBV13	.	TRBJ1-2	TGTGCCAGCAGTAAACAGAGCCCTAACTATGGCTACACCTTC	CASSKQSPNYGYTF
TRBD2	TRBV6-4	few	TRBJ2-3	TGTGCCAGCAGTGAGTTAGCGGGGGAGAGCACAGATACGCAGTATTTT	CASSELAGESTDTQYF
TRBD2	TRBV19	.	TRBJ2-3	TGTGCCACCAAGGGGAGGGGCACTACAGATACGCAGTATTTT	CATKGRGTTDTQYF
TRBD1	TRBV6-5	once	TRBJ1-1	TGTGCCAGCAGGCTTTTAGGGGGCTCGGGTGAAGCTTTCTTT	CASRLLGGSGEAFF
TRBD1	TRBV30	once	TRBJ2-7	TGTGCCTGGAGTGTACAAGGGACAGGCAACTACGAGCAGTACTTC	CAWSVQGTGNYEQYF
.	TRBV2	.	TRBJ1-6	TGTGCCAGCAGTTCTTGGCCTCCCTCCGATTCACCCCTCCACTTT	CASSSWPPSDSPLHF
.	TRBV10-3	.	TRBJ1-3	TGTGCCATCAGTGATGGGGGGAACTCTGGAAACACCATATATTTT	CAISDGGNSGNTIYF
TRBD1	TRBV3-1/TRBV3-2	.	TRBJ1-2	TGTGCCAGCACCCTTGATCGACCGGGACAGGCCCCCTATGGCTACACCTTC	CASTLDRPGQAPYGYTF
.	TRBV7-9	.	TRBJ2-2	TGTGCCAGCAGCTTAGGGGCAAACAGCAATCACGGGGAGCTGTTTTTT	CASSLGANSNHGELFF
.	TRBV3-1/TRBV3-2	.	TRBJ1-4	TGTGCCAGCAGCCAATTTGACCGGGTCGTTAATGAAAAACTGTTTTTT	CASSQFDRVVNEKLFF
TRBD2	TRBV11-2	.	TRBJ2-4	TGTGCCAGCAGCTTTAGCACTAGCGGGGGGGTTCTAGCCAAAAACATTCAGTACTTC	CASSFSTSGGVLAKNIQYF
.	TRBV5-4	once	TRBJ1-2	TGTGCCAGCAGCTTGGCGCACAGCCTTAACTATGGCTACACCTTC	CASSLAHSLNYGYTF
.	TRBV2	.	TRBJ1-6	TGTGCCAGCAGTGAAGCGCTTCCAGGTTATTCACCCCTCCACTTT	CASSEALPGYSPLHF
.	TRBV29-1	.	TRBJ2-2	TGCAGCGCAAAACAGGGAGCGAACACCGGGGAGCTGTTTTTT	CSAKQGANTGELFF
TRBD1	TRBV5-4	.	TRBJ1-2	TGTGCCAGCAGCGGTGACAGGGCGTATGGCTACACCTTC	CASSGDRAYGYTF
TRBD1	TRBV4-1	.	TRBJ1-2	TGCGCCAGCAGCCAAGGGGGACAGGGGATAAACGGCTACACCTTC	CASSQGGQGINGYTF
TRBD1	TRBV9	.	TRBJ2-1	TGTGCCAGCAGCGTCGCCAGGGGGTATGAGCAGTTCTTC	CASSVARGYEQFF
.	TRBV18	.	TRBJ1-2	TGTGCCAGCTCACCGAACCGGGACAAGGAAGGCTACACCTTC	CASSPNRDKEGYTF
TRBD1	TRBV3-1/TRBV3-2	many	TRBJ1-1	TGTGCCAGCACCCGGCAGGGGGCGTCAAATGGTGAAGCTTTCTTT	CASTRQGASNGEAFF
.	TRBV7-9	.	TRBJ1-3	TGTGCCAGCAGCGTCGCGGACGGGGACACCATATATTTT	CASSVADGDTIYF
.	TRBV11-2	.	TRBJ2-3	TGTGCCAGCAGCCGGGCGGGGAGTAGCACAGATACGCAGTATTTT	CASSRAGSSTDTQYF
.	TRBV6-8	.	TRBJ1-1	TGTGCCAGCAGTTACTCGCGCCCCGAGTTGGCTGAAGCTTTCTTT	CASSYSRPELAEAFF
.	TRBV6-5	.	TRBJ1-6	TGTGCCAGCAGTATTCGGGGGGGGCAGAATTCACCCCTCCACTTT	CASSIRGGQNSPLHF
.	TRBV3-1/TRBV3-2	.	TRBJ2-7	TGTGCCAGCAGCCAATCTCAGAGGGGGACAAGTCGACCCTACGAGCAGTACTTC	CASSQSQRGTSRPYEQYF
.	TRBV14	.	TRBJ2-7	TGTGCCAGCAGCCAACCTGACTTTCCCTACGAGCAGTACTTC	CASSQPDFPYEQYF
TRBD1	TRBV9	.	TRBJ2-1	TGTGCCAGCAGCCCCCGACAGGGGGCAACCTACAATGAGCAGTTCTTC	CASSPRQGATYNEQFF
TRBD2	TRBV7-6	.	TRBJ2-1	TGTGCCAGCAGCTTAAACGCACCGGGACTAGCGCACAATGAGCAGTTCTTC	CASSLNAPGLAHNEQFF
TRBD1	TRBV6-5	.	TRBJ2-2	TGTGCCAGCACGGGACAGGGGGACACCGGGGAGCTGTTTTTT	CASTGQGDTGELFF
TRBD1	TRBV2	once	TRBJ2-7	TGTGCCAGCAGTGGGGGGACAGGGGGCTACGAGCAGTACTTC	CASSGGTGGYEQYF
.	TRBV19	.	TRBJ2-2	TGTGCCAGTAGGAGTGCGGAGTCCACCGGGGAGCTGTTTTTT	CASRSAESTGELFF
TRBD1	TRBV19	.	TRBJ1-5	TGTGCCAGTAGTGTGGGACAGGGGAGTAACAATCAGCCCCAGCATTTT	CASSVGQGSNNQPQHF
TRBD1	TRBV6-5	few	TRBJ1-2	TGTGCCAGCAACGACAGGGGACCCTATGGCTACACCTTC	CASNDRGPYGYTF
.	TRBV6-2/TRBV6-3	many	TRBJ2-1	TGTGCCAGCAGTTACGGAGCGATAAATGAGCAGTTCTTC	CASSYGAINEQFF
TRBD1	TRBV25-1	.	TRBJ1-2	TGTGCCAGCACCCTAAAGAGGGACAGGGATGACTATGGCTACACCTTC	CASTLKRDRDDYGYTF
TRBD1	TRBV6-5	.	TRBJ1-2	TGTGCCAGCAGTAATCCGACAGGGCTAGGCTACACCTTC	CASSNPTGLGYTF
.	TRBV5-1	.	TRBJ2-7	TGCGCCAGCAGCTTGGCAGGGTCCTACGAGCAGTACTTC	CASSLAGSYEQYF
TRBD1	TRBV9	once	TRBJ1-2	TGTGCCAGCTCGAGAGGAGGGGGCTCTGGCTACACCTTC	CASSRGGGSGYTF